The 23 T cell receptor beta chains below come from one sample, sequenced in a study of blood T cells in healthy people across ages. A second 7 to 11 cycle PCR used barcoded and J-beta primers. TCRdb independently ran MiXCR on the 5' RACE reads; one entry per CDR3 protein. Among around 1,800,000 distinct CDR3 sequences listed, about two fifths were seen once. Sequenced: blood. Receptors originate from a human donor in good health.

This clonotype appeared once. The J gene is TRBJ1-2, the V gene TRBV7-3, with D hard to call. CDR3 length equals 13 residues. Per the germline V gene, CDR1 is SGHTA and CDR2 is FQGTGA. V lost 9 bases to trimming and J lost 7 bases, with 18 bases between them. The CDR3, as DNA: TGTGCCAGTAGCCATTTCGGCAGTTTTGGCTACACCTTC. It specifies CASSHFGSFGYTF.

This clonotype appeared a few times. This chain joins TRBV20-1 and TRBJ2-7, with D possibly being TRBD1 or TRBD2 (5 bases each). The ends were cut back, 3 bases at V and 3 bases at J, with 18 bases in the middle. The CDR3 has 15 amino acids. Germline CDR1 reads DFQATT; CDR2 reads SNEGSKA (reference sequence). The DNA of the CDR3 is TGCAGTGCTAGGGGCCGACAGACGGGGCACTACGAGCAGTACTTC. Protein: CSARGRQTGHYEQYF.

CDR3 in amino acids: CASSLEKGRGFKEQFF. CDR3 nucleotide sequence: TGTGCCAGCAGCTTAGAAAAAGGAAGGGGATTCAAAGAGCAGTTCTTC. This sequence joins TRBV7-9 and TRBJ2-1; weak D call: TRBD1 (5 bases). This CDR3 has 16 residues. Germline V gene sequence: CDR1 SEHNR, CDR2 FQNEAQ (reference sequence). V lost 1 base, J lost 10 bases, and 20 bases lay in between.

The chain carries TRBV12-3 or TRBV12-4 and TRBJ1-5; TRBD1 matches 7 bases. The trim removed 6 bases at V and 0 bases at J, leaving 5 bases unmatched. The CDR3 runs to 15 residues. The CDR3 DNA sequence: TGTGCCAGCAGCCGCCGGGACAGTAGCAATCAGCCCCAGCATTTT. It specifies CASSRRDSSNQPQHF.

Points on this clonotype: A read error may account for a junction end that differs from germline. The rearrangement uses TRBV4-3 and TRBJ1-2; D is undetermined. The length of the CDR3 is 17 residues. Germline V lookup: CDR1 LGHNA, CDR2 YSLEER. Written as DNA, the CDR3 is TGCGCCAGCAGCCAAGATTCCGGTCCAGGAGATAACTATGGCTGCACCTTC. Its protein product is CASSQDSGPGDNYGCTF.

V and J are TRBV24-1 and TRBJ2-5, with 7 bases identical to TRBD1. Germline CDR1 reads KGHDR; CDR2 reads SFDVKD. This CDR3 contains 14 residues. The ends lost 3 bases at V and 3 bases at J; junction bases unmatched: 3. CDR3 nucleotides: TGTGCCACCAGTGATCATGGGACAGAAGAGACCCAGTACTTC. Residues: CATSDHGTEETQYF.

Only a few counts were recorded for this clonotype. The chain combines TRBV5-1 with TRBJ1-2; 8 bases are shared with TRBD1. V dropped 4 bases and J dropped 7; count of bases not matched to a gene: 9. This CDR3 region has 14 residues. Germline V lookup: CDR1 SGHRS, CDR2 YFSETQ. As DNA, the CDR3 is TGCGCCAGCAGCCCCCCCTGGGGACAGGTTGGCTACACCTTC. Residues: CASSPPWGQVGYTF.

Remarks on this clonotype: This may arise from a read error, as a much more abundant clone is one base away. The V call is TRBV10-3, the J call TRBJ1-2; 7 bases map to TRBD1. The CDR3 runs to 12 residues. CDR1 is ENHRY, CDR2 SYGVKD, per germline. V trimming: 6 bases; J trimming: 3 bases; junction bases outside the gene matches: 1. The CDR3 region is CAISTGDYGYTF. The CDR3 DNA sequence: TGTGCCATCAGCACAGGGGACTATGGCTACACCTTC.

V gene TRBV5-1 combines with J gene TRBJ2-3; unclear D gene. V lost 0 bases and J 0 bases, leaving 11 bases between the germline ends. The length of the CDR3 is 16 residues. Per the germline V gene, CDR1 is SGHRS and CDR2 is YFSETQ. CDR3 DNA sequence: TGCGCCAGCAGCTTGGTATTTGCCAGAAGCACAGATACGCAGTATTTT. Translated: CASSLVFARSTDTQYF.

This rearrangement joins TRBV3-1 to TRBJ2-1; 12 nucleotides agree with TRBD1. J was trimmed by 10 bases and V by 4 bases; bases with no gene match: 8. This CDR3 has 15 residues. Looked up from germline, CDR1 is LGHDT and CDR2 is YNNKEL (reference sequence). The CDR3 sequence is CASSRPGQGAREQFF. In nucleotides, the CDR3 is TGTGCCAGCAGCCGACCGGGACAGGGGGCACGGGAGCAGTTCTTC.

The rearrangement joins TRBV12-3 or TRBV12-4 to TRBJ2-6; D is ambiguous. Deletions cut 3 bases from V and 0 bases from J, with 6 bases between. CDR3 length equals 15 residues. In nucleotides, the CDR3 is TGTGCCAGCAGTTTTATGAGCTCTGGGGCCAACGTCCTGACTTTC. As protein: CASSFMSSGANVLTF.

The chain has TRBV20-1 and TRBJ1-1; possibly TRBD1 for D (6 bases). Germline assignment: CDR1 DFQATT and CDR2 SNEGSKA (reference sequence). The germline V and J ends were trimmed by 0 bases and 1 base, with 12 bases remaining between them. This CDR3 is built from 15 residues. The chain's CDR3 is CSARDFQGPNTEAFF. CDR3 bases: TGCAGTGCTAGAGATTTCCAGGGGCCGAACACTGAAGCTTTCTTT.

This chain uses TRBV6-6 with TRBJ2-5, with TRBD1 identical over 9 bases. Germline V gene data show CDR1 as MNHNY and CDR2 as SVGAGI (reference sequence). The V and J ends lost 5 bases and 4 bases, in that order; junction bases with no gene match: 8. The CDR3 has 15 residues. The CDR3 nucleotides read TGTGCCAGCAGTCAACAGGGGGCGTTAGGAGAGACCCAGTACTTC. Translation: CASSQQGALGETQYF.

The chain's CDR3 is CSARGDGGFNEQFF. The CDR3 nucleotides are TGCAGTGCTAGGGGGGACGGAGGCTTTAATGAGCAGTTCTTC. The gene calls are TRBV20-1 and TRBJ2-1; D assignment may be TRBD1 or TRBD2 (5 bases each). V gave up 3 bases and J gave up 7 bases, with 16 bases separating them. CDR3 length equals 14 residues. Germline V lookup: CDR1 DFQATT, CDR2 SNEGSKA (reference sequence).

The CDR3, as DNA: TGCGCCAGCAGCTTGGGGGGACCCGTGGGGGTCCTTATGAACACTGAAGCTTTCTTT. The encoded protein is CASSLGGPVGVLMNTEAFF. This chain joins TRBV5-1 and TRBJ1-1, with D maybe TRBD1 (5 bases). The CDR3 is 19 amino acids. Trimming shortened V by 0 bases and J by 0 bases, and 21 bases separated the two germline ends. Germline CDR1 is SGHRS and CDR2 is YFSETQ.

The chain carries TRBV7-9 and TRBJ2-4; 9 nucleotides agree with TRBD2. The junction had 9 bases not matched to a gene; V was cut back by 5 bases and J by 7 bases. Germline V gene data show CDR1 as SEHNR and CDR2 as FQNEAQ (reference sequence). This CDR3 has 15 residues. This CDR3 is CASSNLRGGENIQYF. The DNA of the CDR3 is TGTGCCAGCAGCAATTTGCGGGGGGGCGAGAACATTCAGTACTTC. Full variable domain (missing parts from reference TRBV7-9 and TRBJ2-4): DTGVSQNPRHKITKRGQNVTFRCDPISEHNRLYWYRQTLGQGPEFLTYFQNEAQLEKSRLLSDRFSAERPKGSFSTLEIQRTEQGDSAMYLCASSNLRGGENIQYFGAGTRLSVL.

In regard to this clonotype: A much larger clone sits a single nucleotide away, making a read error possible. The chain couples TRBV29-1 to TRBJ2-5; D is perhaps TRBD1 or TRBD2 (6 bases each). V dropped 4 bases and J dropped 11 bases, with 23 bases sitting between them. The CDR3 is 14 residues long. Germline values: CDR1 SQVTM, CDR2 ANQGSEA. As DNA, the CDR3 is TGCAGCGTTGGCGGTGAGGGGGGCTTCAATGAGCAGTACTTC. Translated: CSVGGEGGFNEQYF. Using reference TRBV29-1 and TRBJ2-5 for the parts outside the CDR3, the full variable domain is SAVISQKPSRDICQRGTSLTIQCQVDSQVTMMFWYRQQPGQSLTLIATANQGSEATYESGFVIDKFPISRPNLTFSTLTVSNMSPEDSSIYLCSVGGEGGFNEQYFGPGTRLLVL.

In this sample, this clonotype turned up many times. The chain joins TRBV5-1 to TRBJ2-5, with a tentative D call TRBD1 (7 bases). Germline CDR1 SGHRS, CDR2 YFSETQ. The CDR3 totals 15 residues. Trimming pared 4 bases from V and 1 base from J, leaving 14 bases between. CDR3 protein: CASSLNQGGQETQYF. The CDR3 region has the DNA TGCGCCAGCAGCCTAAATCAGGGGGGCCAAGAGACCCAGTACTTC.

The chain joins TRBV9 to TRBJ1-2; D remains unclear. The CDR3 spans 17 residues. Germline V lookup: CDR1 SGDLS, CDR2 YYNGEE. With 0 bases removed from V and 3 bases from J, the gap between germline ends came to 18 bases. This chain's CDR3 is CASSVDPERHGYYGYTF. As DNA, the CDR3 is TGTGCCAGCAGCGTAGACCCGGAAAGGCATGGATACTATGGCTACACCTTC.

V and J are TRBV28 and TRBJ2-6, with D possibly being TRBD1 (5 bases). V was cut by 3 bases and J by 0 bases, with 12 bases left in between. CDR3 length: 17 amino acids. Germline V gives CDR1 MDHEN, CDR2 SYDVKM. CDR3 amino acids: CASSFDSTHSGANVLTF. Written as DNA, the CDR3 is TGTGCCAGCAGTTTCGACAGTACTCACTCTGGGGCCAACGTCCTGACTTTC.

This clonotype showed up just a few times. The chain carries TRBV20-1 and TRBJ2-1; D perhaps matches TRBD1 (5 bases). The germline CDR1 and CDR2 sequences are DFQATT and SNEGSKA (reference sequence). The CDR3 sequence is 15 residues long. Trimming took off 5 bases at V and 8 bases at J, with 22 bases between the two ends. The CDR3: CSAGPQGPAGDEQFF. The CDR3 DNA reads TGCAGTGCTGGCCCCCAGGGCCCCGCTGGGGATGAGCAGTTCTTC.

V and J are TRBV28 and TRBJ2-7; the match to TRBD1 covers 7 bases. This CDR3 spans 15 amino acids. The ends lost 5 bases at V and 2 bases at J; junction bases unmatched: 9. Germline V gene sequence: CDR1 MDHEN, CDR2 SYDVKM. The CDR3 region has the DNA TGTGCCAGCAGTGACAGGGTGGGGTTCGCCTACGAGCAGTACTTC. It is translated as CASSDRVGFAYEQYF.

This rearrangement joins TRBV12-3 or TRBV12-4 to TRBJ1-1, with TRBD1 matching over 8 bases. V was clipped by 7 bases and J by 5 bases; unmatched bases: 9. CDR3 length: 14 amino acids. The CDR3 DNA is TGTGCCAGCAACCTCGTTCAGGGGGCGACTGAAGCTTTCTTT. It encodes CASNLVQGATEAFF.